This T cell receptor (beta chain) stems from a study of CD8 T cells in Susac syndrome (dated by TCRdb to the late 2010s). Broadly, across the study: Repertoire sequencing was used to test whether CD8+ T cell activation and differentiation in Susac syndrome was antigen driven.

The CDR3 has 16 amino acids, counting the end cysteine and phenylalanine. Only CDR3 DNA remains: 48 bases, in frame from the first base. The germline V gene encodes CDR1 MNHEY and CDR2 SVGEGT. Germline trimming: 10 bases from V, 1 base from J; junction bases outside gene matches: 12. In the case of this clonotype: No antigen is known for it. No much larger clonotype is one base removed from it; base qualities were not supplied.

High-throughput TCR beta sequencing profiled peripheral blood CD8+ and CD4+ T cells from healthy donors, Susac syndrome patients and multiple sclerosis patients. The healthy donors served as controls matched for age and sex. Bulk CD8+ and CD4+ T cells were purified by magnetic negative isolation, while CD8+ TEMRA cells were enriched using FACS. Blood was collected in EDTA tubes and processed within 24 hours, with PBMCs isolated through density gradient centrifugation. PBMCs intended for TCR sequencing were frozen in liquid nitrogen and were later thawed in a 37 degrees C water bath. Purity of sorted or isolated CD4+, CD8+ and CD8+ TEMRA cells was at least 90%. RNA was extracted using the RNeasy kit, and roughly 0.5 to 1 microgram was reverse transcribed with random hexamers. TCR beta CDR3 regions were amplified with the immunoSEQ multiplex PCR assay covering 54 Vbeta and 13 Jbeta segments. Bias from PCR amplification was corrected by using a synthetic template baseline for primer optimization and for computational correction. Per the original workflow: Reads were annotated to V, D and J genes according to IMGT and were analyzed with immunoSEQ Analyzer, with only productive sequences retained. To calculate clonality, Shannon entropy was normalized by log2 of the number of productive unique sequences and then subtracted from one. Public and private clones were assessed among the 100 most prevalent clones of each patient and control. Clones were defined as Susac-specific when absent from the healthy and MS cohorts, from about 970 published viral clones and from other ImmuneACCESS disease sequences. In TCRdb, the public reads were trimmed at Q25 with fastp and aligned with MiXCR, with productive beta chains retained. Identical CDR3 protein sequences are pooled into one entry, listed with their most common genes and DNA. These V and J calls derive from TCRdb rather than the authors' analysis. In all, the sample holds some 170,000 distinct CDR3 sequences, and 90% to 95% of those were seen once. The top ten clones comprise more than 0.11% of the sample.

The investigation overall reported the following: The number of individuals in the TCR sequencing and HLA analysis was acknowledged as relatively small.

The chain links TRBV6-2 or TRBV6-3 with TRBJ2-3, with 9 middle bases fitting TRBD2. Material for sequencing was CD4+ T cells from PBMCs. The clonotype comes from a human donor in good health. The nucleotide sequence is TGTGCCACCTACTTTCGAGCGGGGGGCCGCACAGATACGCAGTATTTT. Its protein is CATYFRAGGRTDTQYF.